This T cell receptor beta chain stems from a study of early stage breast cancer tumors. The protocol was immunoSEQ multiplex PCR, while the TCRdb copy is restricted to in-frame clones and leaves out a portion. The data show about 72,000 clones, approximately 79% seen once. The CDR3 spans 15 residues. V lost 1 base to trimming and J lost 4 bases, with 11 bases between them. Germline V gene lookup returns CDR1 SGHTS and CDR2 YDEGEE. Sequencing used blood. The V call is TRBV5-8, the J call TRBJ2-2, with TRBD2 as a possible D gene (5 bases). This receptor was identified in a person between 55 and 69 years old with breast cancer. The CDR3 loop is CASSLFIGGTGELFF. CDR3 coding DNA: TGTGCCAGCAGCTTGTTTATTGGAGGCACCGGGGAGCTGTTTTTT.